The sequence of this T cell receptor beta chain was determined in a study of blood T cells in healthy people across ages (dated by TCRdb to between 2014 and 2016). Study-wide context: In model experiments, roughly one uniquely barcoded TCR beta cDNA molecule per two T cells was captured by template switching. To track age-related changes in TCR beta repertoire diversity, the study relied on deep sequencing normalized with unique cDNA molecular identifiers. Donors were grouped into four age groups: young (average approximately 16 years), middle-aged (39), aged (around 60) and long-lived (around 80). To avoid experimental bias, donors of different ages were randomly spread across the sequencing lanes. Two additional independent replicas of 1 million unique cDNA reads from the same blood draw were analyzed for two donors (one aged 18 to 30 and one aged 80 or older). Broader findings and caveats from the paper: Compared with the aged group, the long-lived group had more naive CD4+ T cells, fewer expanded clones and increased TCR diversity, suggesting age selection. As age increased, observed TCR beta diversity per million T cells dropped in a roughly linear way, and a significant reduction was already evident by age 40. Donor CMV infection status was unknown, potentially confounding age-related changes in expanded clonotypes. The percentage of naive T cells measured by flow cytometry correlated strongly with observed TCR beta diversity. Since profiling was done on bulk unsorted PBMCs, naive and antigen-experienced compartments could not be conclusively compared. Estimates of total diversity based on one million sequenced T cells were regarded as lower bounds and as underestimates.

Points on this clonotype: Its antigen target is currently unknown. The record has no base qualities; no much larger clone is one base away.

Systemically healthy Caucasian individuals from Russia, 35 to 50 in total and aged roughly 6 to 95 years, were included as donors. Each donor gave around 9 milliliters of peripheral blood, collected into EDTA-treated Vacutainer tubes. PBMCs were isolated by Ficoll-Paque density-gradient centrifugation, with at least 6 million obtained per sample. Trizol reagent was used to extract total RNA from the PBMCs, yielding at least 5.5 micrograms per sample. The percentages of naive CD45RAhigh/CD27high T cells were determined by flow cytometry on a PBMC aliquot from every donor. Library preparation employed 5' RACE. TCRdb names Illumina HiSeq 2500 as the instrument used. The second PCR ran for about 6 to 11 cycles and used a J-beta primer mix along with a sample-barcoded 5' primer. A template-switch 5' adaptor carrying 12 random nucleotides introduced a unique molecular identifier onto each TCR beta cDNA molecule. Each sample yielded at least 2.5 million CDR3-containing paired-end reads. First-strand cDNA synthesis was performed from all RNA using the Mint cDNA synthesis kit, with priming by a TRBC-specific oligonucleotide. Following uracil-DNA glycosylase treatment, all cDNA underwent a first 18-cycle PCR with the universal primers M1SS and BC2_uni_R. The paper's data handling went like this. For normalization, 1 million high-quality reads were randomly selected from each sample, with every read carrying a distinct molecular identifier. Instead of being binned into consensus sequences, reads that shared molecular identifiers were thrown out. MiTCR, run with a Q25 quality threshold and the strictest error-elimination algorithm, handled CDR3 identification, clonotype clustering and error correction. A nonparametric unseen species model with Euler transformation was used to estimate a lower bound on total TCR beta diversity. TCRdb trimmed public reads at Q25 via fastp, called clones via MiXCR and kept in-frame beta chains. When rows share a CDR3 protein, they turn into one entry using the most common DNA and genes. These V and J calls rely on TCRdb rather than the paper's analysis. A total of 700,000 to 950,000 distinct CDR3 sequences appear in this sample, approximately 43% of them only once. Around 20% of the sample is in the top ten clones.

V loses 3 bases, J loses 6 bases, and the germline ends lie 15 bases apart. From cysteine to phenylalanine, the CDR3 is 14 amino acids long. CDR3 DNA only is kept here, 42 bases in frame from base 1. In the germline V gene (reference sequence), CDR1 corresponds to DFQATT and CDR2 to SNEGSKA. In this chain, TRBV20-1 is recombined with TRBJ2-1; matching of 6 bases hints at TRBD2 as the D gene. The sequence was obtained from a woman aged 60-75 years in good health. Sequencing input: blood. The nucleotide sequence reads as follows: TGCAGTGCTAGGAAGGGAACGGGACTCAATGAGCAGTTCTTC. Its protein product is CSARKGTGLNEQFF.